This T cell receptor beta chain was recorded in a study of OX40 agonist ivuxolimab in advanced cancers. Study-level background: Participants averaged approximately 65 years of age (range about 23 to 90) and were about 85% male.

Researchers took blood at baseline, on cycle 4 day 1, and on cycle 7 day 1. General study findings and limits: Clonal expansion by week 6 occurred in CD4+ and CD8+ blood T cells (at 0.1 to 3.0 mg/kg).

Germline CDR1 is SGHTA and CDR2 is FQGTGA. The CDR3 is 16 amino acids. Trimming left V 5 bases short and J 2 bases short, with 18 bases between. As for this clone: No antigen is known for it.

Libraries were prepared by immunoSEQ multiplex PCR; TCRdb keeps only in-frame clonotypes and omits some of them. Of over 45,000 clones in the sample, around 83% were seen once. This material consisted of CD4+ or CD8+ T cells sorted from blood, taken in a trial of the OX40 agonist ivuxolimab. The clonotype comes from an adult with an advanced solid tumor such as melanoma, head and neck, liver or kidney cancer. The chain has TRBV7-3 and TRBJ1-1; a possible D gene is TRBD1 (5 bases). The CDR3 loop reads CASSPNGGGSNTEAFF. CDR3 sequence (DNA): TGTGCCAGCAGCCCAAACGGGGGAGGGAGTAACACTGAAGCTTTCTTT.